The sample holds one count of the clone carrying this TCR beta chain. These data are taken from a study of blood T cell repertoires in COVID-19. For the study at large: Sites across the United States, Italy and Spain contributed samples from acute and convalescent COVID-19. PBMCs, B-cell-depleted T cells, or T cells were the source of the cDNA or gDNA that made up the material.

The V gene lost 0 bases and the J gene lost 4 bases, with 7 bases spanning the gap. The CDR3 contains 13 residues. Germline CDR1 reads SGHRS; CDR2 reads YFSETQ. Per the study methods: Amplification with reference gene primers provided the estimates of nucleated cell counts. The table came from immunoSEQ multiplex PCR; TCRdb's copy has only in-frame clones and leaves some out. V, J and clone size were drawn from that table, and D and trimming were deduced from the DNA. This sample yields roughly 62,000 clones, of which around 87% are seen a single time; 1% belongs to the top ten. This TCR derives from a man in his 70s with acute or convalescent COVID-19. The specimen sequenced was peripheral blood. The chain recombines TRBV5-1 with TRBJ1-2, with a weak D call TRBD1 (5 bases). CDR3 sequence (DNA): TGCGCCAGCAGCTTGGGAGACAGCTATGGCTACACCTTC. Encoded protein: CASSLGDSYGYTF.